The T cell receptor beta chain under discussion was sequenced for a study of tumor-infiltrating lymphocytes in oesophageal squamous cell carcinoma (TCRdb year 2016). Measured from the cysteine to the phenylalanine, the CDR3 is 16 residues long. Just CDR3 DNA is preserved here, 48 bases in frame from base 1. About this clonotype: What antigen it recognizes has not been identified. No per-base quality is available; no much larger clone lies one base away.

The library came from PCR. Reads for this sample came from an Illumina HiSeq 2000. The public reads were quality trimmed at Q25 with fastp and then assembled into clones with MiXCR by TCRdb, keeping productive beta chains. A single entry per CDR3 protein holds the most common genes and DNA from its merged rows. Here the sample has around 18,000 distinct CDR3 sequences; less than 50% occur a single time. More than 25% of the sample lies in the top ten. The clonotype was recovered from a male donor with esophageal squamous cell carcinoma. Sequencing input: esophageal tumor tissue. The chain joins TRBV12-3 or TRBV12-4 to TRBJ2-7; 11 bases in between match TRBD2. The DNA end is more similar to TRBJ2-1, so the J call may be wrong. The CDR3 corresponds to CASTFRSGGAYNEQFF. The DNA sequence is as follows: TGTGCCAGCACGTTCCGTAGCGGGGGGGCCTACAATGAGCAGTTCTTC.